This T cell receptor beta chain appears in the sequencing data of a study of T cell responses to AZD1222 COVID-19 vaccine. Study-level points and caveats: Nearly half of spike-specific TCRs reportedly go after variant regions that carry no mutations.

Sequencing was performed with immunoSEQ multiplex PCR; in TCRdb, only in-frame clones are kept and a portion is missing. The table lists 200,000 or so clones, roughly 91% of them singletons. The germline V gene has CDR1 SGHRS and CDR2 YFSETQ. The CDR3 length is 14 residues. Trimming cost V 3 bases and J 4 bases, with 13 bases left between them. With respect to this clone: Its specificity is unknown.

The sequence was obtained from an adult in good health. This rearrangement joins TRBV5-1 to TRBJ1-1; D gene unclear. The source material was peripheral blood, sampled on day 0 of AZD1222 vaccination. The DNA for the CDR3 is TGCGCCAGCAGCTCATTAACCGCTGGCACTGAAGCTTTCTTT. This codes for CASSSLTAGTEAFF.